This T cell receptor beta chain was recorded in a study of cytomegalovirus exposure and HLA in healthy donors. This clone was picked up one time. Its antigen is currently unknown. Study results and caveats: Solely CMV serostatus was available to characterize immune exposure. In a later analysis, across HLA loci, associated TCR counts were highest for DRB1, lowest for HLA-C.

In the PCR, 60 Vbeta and 13 Jbeta primers were used. Assay used: immunoSEQ multiplex PCR; TCRdb lists only in-frame clones, some missing. The sample holds about 120,000 clones, 75% to 85% seen once. Trimming removed 2 bases from V and 2 bases from J, with 26 bases in between. Germline V gives CDR1 SNHLY, CDR2 FYNNEI. The CDR3 runs 20 residues. Specimen: PBMCs. The chain combines TRBV2 with TRBJ2-3; maybe TRBD1 (6 bases). The TCR originated in a male donor in good health and CMV-seronegative. CDR3 protein: CASSEWGWGPGERNTDTQYF. DNA of the CDR3: TGTGCCAGCAGTGAATGGGGGTGGGGACCAGGGGAAAGAAACACAGATACGCAGTATTTT.